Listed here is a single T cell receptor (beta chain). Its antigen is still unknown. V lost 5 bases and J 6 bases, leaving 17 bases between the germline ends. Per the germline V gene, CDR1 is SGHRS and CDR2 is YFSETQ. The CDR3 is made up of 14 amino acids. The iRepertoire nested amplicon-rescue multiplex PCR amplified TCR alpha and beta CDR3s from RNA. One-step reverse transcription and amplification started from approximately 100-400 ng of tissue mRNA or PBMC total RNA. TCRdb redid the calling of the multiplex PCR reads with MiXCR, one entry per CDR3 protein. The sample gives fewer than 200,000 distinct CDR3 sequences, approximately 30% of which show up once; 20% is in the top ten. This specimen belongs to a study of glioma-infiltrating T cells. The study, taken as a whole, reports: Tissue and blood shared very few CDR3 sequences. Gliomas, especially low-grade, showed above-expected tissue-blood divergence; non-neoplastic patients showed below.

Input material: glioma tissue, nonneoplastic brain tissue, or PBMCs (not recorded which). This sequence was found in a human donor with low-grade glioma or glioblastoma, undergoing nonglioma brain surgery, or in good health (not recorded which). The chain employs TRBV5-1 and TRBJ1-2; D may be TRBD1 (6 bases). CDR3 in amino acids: CASSLEGTTDGYTF. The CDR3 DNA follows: TGCGCCAGCAGTCTGGAGGGGACAACAGATGGCTACACCTTC.